This T cell receptor beta chain was observed in a study of blood T cells in healthy people across ages. Study-level results: In the absence of known donor CMV status, changes in expanded clonotypes were possibly confounded.

In the case of this clonotype: Its antigen is currently unknown.

V shed 0 bases and J shed 2 bases, with 14 bases lying between them. Germline V CDR1 and CDR2: SGDLS, YYNGEE. The CDR3 sequence is 16 residues long. Together with a sample-barcoded 5' primer, a J-beta primer mix was included in a second PCR lasting about 6 to 11 cycles. Every cDNA was tagged by a template-switch adaptor with 12 random nucleotides. TCRdb reprocessed the 5' RACE reads via MiXCR and lists one record per CDR3 protein. The sample records 1.8 million or so distinct CDR3 sequences, about two fifths being singletons. Each individual donor underwent a draw of 8.5 to 10 milliliters of peripheral blood.

V and J are TRBV9 and TRBJ1-2, with a possible D match to TRBD1 (6 bases). The TCR comes from a human donor in good health. The sequencing sample was made of blood. CDR3 amino acids: CASSVATGARNYGYTF. In DNA form, the CDR3 reads TGTGCCAGCAGCGTAGCCACGGGGGCAAGGAACTATGGCTACACCTTC. Full variable domain (remainder filled in from reference TRBV9 and TRBJ1-2): DSGVTQTPKHLITATGQRVTLRCSPRSGDLSVYWYQQSLDQGLQFLIQYYNGEERAKGNILERFSAQQFPDLHSELNLSSLELGDSALYFCASSVATGARNYGYTFGSGTRLTVV.